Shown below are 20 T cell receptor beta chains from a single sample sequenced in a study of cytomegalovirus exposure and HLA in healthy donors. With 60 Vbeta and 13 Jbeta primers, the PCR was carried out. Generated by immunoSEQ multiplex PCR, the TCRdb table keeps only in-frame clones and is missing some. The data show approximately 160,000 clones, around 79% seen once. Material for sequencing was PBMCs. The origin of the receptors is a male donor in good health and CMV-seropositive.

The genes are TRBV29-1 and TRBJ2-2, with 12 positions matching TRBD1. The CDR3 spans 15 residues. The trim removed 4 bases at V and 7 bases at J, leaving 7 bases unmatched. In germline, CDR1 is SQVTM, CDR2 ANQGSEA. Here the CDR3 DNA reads TGCAGCGTTGCTAAAGGGACAGGGGGCCACGGGGAGCTGTTTTTT. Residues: CSVAKGTGGHGELFF.

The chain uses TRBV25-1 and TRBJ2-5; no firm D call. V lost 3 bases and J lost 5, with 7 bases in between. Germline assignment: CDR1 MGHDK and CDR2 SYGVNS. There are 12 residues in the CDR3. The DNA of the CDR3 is TGTGCCAGCAGTGATAATTTGGAGACCCAGTACTTC. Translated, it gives CASSDNLETQYF.

The CDR3 here is CSAKGLAGGETQYF. Here the CDR3 DNA reads TGCAGCGCAAAGGGGCTAGCGGGAGGAGAGACCCAGTACTTC. The chain recombines TRBV29-1 with TRBJ2-5, with 11 positions matching TRBD2. The V and J ends lost 7 bases and 4 bases, in that order; junction bases with no gene match: 8. Germline-derived CDR1 and CDR2 are SQVTM and ANQGSEA. The CDR3 is made up of 14 amino acids.

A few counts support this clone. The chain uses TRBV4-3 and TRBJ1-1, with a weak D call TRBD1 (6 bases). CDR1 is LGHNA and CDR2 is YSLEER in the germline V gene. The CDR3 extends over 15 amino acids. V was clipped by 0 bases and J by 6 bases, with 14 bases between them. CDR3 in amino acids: CASSQDPGVSAEAFF. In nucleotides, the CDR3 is TGCGCCAGCAGCCAAGACCCAGGGGTAAGCGCTGAAGCTTTCTTT.

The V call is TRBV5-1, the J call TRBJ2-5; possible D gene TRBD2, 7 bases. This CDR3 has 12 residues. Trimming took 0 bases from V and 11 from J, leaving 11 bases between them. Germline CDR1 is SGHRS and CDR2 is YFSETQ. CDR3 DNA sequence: TGCGCCAGCAGCTTGGTAGGGGGGGAGCAGTACTTC. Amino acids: CASSLVGGEQYF.

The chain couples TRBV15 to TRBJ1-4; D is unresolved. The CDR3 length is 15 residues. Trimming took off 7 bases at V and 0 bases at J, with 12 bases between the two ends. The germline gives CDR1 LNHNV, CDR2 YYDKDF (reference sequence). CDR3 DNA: TGTGCCACCAACGCCGGCGGCGCAACTAATGAAAAACTGTTTTTT. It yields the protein CATNAGGATNEKLFF.

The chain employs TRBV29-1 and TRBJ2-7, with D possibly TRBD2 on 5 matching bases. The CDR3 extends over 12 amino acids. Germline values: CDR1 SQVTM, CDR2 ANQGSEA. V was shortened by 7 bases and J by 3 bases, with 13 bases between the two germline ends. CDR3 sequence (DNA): TGCAGCGCGGGATTAGCCTACTACGAGCAGTACTTC. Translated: CSAGLAYYEQYF.

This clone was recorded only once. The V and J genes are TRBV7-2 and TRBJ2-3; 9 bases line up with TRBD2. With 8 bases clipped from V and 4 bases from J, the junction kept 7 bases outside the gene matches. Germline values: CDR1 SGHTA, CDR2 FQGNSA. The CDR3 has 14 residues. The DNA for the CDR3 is TGTGCCAGCGCGCCGGCTAGCGGGGCAGATACGCAGTATTTT. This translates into CASAPASGADTQYF.

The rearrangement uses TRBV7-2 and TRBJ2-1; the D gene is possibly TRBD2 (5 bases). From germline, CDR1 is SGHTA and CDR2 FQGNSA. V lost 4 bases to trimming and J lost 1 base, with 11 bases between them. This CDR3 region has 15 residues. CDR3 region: CASSSGINSYNEQFF. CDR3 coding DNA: TGTGCCAGCAGCTCCGGGATTAATTCCTACAATGAGCAGTTCTTC.

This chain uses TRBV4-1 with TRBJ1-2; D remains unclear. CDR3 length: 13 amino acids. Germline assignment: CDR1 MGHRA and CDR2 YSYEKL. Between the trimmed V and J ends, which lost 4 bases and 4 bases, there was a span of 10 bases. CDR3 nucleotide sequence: TGCGCCAGCAGCCCAACGGGTGCCTATGGCTACACCTTC. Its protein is CASSPTGAYGYTF.

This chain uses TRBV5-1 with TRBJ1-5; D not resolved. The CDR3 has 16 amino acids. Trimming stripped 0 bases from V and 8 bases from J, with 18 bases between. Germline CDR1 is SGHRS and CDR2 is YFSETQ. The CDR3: CASSLGFDTTGEPQHF. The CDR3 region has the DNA TGCGCCAGCAGCTTGGGTTTTGACACCACCGGTGAGCCCCAGCATTTT.

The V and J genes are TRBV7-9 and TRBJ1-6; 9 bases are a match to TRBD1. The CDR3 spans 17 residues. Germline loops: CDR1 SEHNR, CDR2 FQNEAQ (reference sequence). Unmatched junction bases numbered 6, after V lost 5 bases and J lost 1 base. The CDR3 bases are TGTGCCAGCAGCACTCGACAGGGGGGGTCCTATAATTCACCCCTCCACTTT. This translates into CASSTRQGGSYNSPLHF.

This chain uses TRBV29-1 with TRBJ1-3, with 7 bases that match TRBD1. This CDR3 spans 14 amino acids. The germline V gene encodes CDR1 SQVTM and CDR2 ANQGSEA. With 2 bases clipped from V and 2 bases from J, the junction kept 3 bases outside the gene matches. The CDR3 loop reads CSVEITGAGNTIYF. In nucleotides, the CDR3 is TGCAGCGTTGAAATAACAGGGGCTGGAAACACCATATATTTT.

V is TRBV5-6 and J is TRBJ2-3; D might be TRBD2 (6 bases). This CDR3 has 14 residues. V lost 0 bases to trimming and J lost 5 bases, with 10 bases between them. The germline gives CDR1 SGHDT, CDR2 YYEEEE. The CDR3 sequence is CASSLGEVIDTQYF. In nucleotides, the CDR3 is TGTGCCAGCAGCTTGGGGGAGGTCATAGATACGCAGTATTTT.

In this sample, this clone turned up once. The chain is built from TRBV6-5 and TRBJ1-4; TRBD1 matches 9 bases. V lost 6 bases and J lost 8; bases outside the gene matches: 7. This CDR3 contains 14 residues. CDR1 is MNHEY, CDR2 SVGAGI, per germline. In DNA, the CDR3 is TGTGCCAGCAGGAGACAGGGGGTGAGCGAAAAACTGTTTTTT. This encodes CASRRQGVSEKLFF.

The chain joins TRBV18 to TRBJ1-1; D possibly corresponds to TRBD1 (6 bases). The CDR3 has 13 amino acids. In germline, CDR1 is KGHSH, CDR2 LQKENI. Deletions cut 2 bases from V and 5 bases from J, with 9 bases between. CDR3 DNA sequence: TGTGCCAGCTCACCAGGGGGCAATACTGAAGCTTTCTTT. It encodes CASSPGGNTEAFF.

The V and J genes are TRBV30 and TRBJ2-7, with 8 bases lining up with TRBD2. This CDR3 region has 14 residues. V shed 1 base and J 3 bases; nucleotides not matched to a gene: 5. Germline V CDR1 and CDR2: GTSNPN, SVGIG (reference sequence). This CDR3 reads CAWSDGSGGYEQYF. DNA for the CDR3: TGTGCCTGGAGTGATGGCAGCGGGGGCTACGAGCAGTACTTC.

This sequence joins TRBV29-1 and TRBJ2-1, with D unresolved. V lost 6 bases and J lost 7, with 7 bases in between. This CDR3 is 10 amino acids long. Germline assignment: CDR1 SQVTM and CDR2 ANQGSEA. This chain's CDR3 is CSVVVNEQFF. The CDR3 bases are TGCAGCGTCGTCGTGAATGAGCAGTTCTTC.

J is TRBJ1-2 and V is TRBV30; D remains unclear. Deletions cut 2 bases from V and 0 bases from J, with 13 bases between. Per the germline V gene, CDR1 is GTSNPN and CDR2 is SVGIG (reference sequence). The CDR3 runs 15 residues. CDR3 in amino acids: CAWSKGTRANYGYTF. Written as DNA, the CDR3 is TGTGCCTGGAGTAAGGGTACGCGGGCTAACTATGGCTACACCTTC. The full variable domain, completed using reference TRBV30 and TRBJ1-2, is SQTIHQWPATLVQPVGSPLSLECTVEGTSNPNLYWYRQAAGRGLQLLFYSVGIGQISSEVPQNLSASRPQDRQFILSSKKLLLSDSGFYLCAWSKGTRANYGYTFGSGTRLTVV.

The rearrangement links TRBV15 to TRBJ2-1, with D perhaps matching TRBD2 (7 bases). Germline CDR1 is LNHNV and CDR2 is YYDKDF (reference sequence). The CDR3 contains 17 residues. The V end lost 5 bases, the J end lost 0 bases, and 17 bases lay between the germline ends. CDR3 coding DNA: TGTGCCACCAGCGGGTCTTCGCGGGGGCGCTCCTACAATGAGCAGTTCTTC. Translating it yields CATSGSSRGRSYNEQFF. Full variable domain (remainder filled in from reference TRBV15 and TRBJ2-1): DAMVIQNPRYQVTQFGKPVTLSCSQTLNHNVMYWYQQKSSQAPKLLFHYYDKDFNNEADTPDNFQSRRPNTSFCFLDIRSPGLGDTAMYLCATSGSSRGRSYNEQFFGPGTRLTVL.